This T cell receptor (beta chain) was observed in a study of blood T cell repertoires in COVID-19. Study overall: Acute and convalescent COVID-19 specimens originated in the United States, Italy and Spain. T cells, B-cell-depleted T cells, or PBMCs supplied cDNA or gDNA.

Germline trimming cut 8 bases from V and 1 base from J; bases unmatched to any gene: 5. The CDR3 length is 15 residues. CDR1 and CDR2 from the germline V gene are MGHDK and SYGVNS. Methods used by the authors: For nucleated cells, counts were estimated from reference gene primer amplification. Assay used: immunoSEQ multiplex PCR; TCRdb lists only in-frame clones, some missing. The D gene and trimming were derived from the DNA, and the V and J assignments and clone size from that table. The sample includes about 230,000 clones, 84% of them seen just once. This receptor was obtained from a woman aged 80 or older with active or convalescent COVID-19. The chain links TRBV25-1 to TRBJ2-2; TRBD1 matches at 9 bases. The sequenced sample consisted of peripheral blood. CDR3 sequence: CASVKTGGNTGELFF. The CDR3 DNA reads TGTGCCAGCGTTAAGACAGGGGGGAACACCGGGGAGCTGTTTTTT.